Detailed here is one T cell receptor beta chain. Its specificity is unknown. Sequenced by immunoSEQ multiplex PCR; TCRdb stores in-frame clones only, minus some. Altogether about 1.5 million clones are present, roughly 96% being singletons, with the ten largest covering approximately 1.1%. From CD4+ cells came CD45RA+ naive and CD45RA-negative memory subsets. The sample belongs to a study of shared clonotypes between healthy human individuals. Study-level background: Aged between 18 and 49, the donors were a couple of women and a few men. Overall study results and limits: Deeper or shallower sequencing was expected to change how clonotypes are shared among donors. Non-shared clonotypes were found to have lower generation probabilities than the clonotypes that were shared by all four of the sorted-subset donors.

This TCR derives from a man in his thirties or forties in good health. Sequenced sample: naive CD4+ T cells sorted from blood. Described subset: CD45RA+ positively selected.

CDR3 bases: TGCGCCAGCAGCTTAAGCTCCTATAATTCACCCCTCCACTTT. Its protein product is CASSLSSYNSPLHF. This chain links TRBV5-1 with TRBJ1-6, with D uncertain. Trimming removed 2 bases from V and 0 bases from J, with 3 bases in between. The CDR3 runs to 14 residues. Germline V gene data show CDR1 as SGHRS and CDR2 as YFSETQ.